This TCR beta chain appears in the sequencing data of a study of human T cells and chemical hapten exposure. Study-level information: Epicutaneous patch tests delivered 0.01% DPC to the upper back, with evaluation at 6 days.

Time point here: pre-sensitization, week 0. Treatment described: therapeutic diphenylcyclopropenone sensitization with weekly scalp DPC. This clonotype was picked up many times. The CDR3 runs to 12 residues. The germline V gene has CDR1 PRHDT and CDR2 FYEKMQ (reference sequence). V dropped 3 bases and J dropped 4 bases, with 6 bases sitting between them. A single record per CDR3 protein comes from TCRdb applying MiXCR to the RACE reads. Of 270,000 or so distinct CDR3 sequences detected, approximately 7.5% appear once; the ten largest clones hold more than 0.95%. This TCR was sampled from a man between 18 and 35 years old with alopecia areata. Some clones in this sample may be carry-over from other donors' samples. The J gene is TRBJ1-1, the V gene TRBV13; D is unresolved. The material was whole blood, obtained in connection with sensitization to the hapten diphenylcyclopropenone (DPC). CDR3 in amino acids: CASSFVGTEAFF. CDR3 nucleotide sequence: TGTGCCAGCAGCTTCGTAGGCACTGAAGCTTTCTTT. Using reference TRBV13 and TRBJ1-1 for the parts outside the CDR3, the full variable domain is AAGVIQSPRHLIKEKRETATLKCYPIPRHDTVYWYQQGPGQDPQFLISFYEKMQSDKGSIPDRFSAQQFSDYHSELNMSSLELGDSALYFCASSFVGTEAFFGQGTRLTVV.